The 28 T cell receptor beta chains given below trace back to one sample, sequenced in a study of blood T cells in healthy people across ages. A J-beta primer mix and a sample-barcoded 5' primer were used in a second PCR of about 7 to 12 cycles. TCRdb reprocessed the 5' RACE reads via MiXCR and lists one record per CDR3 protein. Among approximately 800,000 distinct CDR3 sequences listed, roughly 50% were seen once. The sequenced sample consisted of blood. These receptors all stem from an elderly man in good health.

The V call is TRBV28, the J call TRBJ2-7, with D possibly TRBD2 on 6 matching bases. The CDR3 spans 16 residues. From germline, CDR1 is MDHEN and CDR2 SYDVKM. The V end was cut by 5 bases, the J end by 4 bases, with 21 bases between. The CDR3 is CASSPDSLGSYYEQYF. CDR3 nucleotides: TGTGCCAGCAGTCCAGACAGTCTCGGGAGTTATTACGAGCAGTACTTC.

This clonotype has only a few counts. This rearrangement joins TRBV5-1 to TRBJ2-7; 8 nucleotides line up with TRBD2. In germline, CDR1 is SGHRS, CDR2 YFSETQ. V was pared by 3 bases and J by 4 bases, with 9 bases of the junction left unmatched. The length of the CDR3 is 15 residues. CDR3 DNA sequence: TGCGCCAGCAGCTCAACAAGCGGGGGCCCGTACGAGCAGTACTTC. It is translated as CASSSTSGGPYEQYF.

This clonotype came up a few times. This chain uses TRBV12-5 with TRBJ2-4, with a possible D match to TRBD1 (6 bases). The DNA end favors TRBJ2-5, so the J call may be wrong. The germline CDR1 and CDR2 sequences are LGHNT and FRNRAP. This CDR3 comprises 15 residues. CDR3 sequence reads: CASGLVLAGAETQYF. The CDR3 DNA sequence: TGTGCTAGTGGTTTGGTACTGGCAGGGGCAGAGACCCAGTACTTC.

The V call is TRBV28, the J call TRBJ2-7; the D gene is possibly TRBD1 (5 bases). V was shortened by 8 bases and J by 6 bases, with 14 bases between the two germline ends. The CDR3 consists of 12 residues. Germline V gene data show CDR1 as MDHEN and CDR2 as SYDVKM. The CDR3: CASRLATAEQYF. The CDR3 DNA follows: TGTGCCAGCCGGTTGGCGACAGCCGAGCAGTACTTC.

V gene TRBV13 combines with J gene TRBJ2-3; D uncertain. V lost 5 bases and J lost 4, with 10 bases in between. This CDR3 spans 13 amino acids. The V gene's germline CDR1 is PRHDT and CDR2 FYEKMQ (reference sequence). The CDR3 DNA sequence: TGTGCCAGCAGCGTATTTGTGGCAGATACGCAGTATTTT. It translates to CASSVFVADTQYF.

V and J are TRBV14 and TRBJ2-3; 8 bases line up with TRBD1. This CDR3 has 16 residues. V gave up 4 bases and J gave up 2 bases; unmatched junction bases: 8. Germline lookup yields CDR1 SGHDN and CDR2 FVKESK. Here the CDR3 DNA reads TGTGCCAGCAGCCGTTGGCGGGACAGGTTCACAGATACGCAGTATTTT. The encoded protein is CASSRWRDRFTDTQYF.

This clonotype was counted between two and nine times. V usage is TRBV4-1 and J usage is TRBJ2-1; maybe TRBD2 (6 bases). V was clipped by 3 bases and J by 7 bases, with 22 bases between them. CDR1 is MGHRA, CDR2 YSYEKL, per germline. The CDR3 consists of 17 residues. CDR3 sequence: CASSQPWGRKVVNEQFF. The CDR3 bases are TGCGCCAGCAGCCAGCCCTGGGGGAGGAAAGTAGTTAATGAGCAGTTCTTC.

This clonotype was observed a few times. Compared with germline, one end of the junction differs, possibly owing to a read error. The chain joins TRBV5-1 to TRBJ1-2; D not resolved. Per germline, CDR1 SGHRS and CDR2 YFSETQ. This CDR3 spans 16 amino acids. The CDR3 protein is CASNLDPGGSAAGYTF. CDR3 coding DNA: TGCGCCAGCAACTTGGATCCTGGAGGATCAGCGGCCGGCTACACCTTC.

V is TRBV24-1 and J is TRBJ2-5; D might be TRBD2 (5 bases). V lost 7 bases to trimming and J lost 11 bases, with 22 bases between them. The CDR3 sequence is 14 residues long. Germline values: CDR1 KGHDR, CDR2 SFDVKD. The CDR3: CATSDRPNRDEQYF. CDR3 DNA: TGTGCCACCAGCGATCGCCCAAACCGGGATGAGCAGTACTTC.

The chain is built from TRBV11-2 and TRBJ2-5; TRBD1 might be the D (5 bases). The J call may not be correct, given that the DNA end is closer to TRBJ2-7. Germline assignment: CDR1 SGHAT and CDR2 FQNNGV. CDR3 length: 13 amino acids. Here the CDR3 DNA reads TGTGCCAGCAGTTCTCAGGGTCCGGGCGAGCAGTACTTC. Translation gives CASSSQGPGEQYF.

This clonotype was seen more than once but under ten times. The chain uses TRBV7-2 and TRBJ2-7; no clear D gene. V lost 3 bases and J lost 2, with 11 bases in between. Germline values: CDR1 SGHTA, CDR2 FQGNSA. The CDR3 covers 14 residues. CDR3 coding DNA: TGTGCCAGCAGCTTCGGGCCCCGGACCTACGAGCAGTACTTC. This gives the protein CASSFGPRTYEQYF.

The CDR3 coding sequence is TGTGCCAGCAGCGACCAGGGAACCCCTGGTGAGCAGTTCTTC. Translation: CASSDQGTPGEQFF. The V call is TRBV3-1, the J call TRBJ2-1; tentatively, D is TRBD1 (5 bases). CDR1 and CDR2 (germline): LGHDT, YNNKEL (reference sequence). The CDR3 is 14 residues long. Trimming pared 5 bases from V and 9 bases from J, leaving 17 bases between.

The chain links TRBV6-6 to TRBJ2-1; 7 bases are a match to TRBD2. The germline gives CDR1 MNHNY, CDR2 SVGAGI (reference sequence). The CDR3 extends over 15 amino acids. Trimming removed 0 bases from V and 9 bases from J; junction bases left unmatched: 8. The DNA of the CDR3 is TGTGCCAGCAGTTACTCTAGCGGGTGGAACGGTGAGCAGTTCTTC. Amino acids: CASSYSSGWNGEQFF.

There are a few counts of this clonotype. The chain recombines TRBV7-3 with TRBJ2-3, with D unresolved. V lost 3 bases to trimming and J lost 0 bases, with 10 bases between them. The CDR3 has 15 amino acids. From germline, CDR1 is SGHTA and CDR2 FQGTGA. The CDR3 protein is CASSLGTTSTDTQYF. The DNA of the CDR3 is TGTGCCAGCAGCTTGGGTACTACGAGCACAGATACGCAGTATTTT.

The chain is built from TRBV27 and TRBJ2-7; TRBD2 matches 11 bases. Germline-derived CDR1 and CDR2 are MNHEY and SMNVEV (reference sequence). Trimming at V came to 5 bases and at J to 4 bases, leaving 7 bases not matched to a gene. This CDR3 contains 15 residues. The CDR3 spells CASSRRGTSGYEQYF. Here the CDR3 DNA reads TGTGCCAGCAGTCGGCGGGGGACTAGCGGTTACGAGCAGTACTTC.

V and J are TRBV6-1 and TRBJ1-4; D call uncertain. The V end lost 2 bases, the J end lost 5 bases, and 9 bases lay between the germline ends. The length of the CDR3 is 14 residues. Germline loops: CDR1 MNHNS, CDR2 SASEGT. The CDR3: CASSETWANEKLFF. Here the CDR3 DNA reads TGTGCCAGCAGTGAAACGTGGGCGAATGAAAAACTGTTTTTT.

The CDR3 bases are TGTGCCAGCAGCTTCGCCGCAGGGAGATCAGAGCAGTACTTC. Translating it yields CASSFAAGRSEQYF. The J gene is TRBJ2-7, the V gene TRBV7-2; D tentatively reads TRBD1 or TRBD2 (5 bases each). The ends were cut back, 3 bases at V and 7 bases at J, with 16 bases in the middle. CDR1 and CDR2 (germline): SGHTA, FQGNSA. This CDR3 is 14 amino acids long. Variable domain in full (rest from reference TRBV7-2 and TRBJ2-7): GAGVSQSPSNKVTEKGKDVELRCDPISGHTALYWYRQSLGQGLEFLIYFQGNSAPDKSGLPSDRFSAERTGGSVSTLTIQRTQQEDSAVYLCASSFAAGRSEQYFGPGTRLTVT.

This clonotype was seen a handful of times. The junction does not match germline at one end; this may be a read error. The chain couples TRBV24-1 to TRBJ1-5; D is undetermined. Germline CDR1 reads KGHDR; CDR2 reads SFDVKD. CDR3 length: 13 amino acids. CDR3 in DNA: TGTGCCACCAGCGATTCGGTTAATCAGCCCCAGCATTTT. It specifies CATSDSVNQPQHF.

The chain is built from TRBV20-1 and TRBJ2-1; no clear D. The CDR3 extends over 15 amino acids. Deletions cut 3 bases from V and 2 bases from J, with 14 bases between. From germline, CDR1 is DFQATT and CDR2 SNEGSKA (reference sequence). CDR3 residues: CSARRGEVPYNEQFF. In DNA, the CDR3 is TGCAGTGCTAGGAGAGGAGAAGTCCCCTACAATGAGCAGTTCTTC.

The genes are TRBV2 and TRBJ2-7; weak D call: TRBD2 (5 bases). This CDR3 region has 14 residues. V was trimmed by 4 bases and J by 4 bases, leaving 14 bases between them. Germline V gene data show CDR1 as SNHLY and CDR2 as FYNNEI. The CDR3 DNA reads TGTGCCAGCAGTGCCCTGCGGGTGGGATACGAGCAGTACTTC. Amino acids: CASSALRVGYEQYF.

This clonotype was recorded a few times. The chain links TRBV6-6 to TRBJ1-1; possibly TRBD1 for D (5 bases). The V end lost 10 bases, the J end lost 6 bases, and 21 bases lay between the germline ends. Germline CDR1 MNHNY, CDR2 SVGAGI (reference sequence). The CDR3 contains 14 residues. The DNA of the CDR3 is TGTGCCATCACCCATATCGCTGGACACTCTGAAGCTTTCTTT. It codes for CAITHIAGHSEAFF.

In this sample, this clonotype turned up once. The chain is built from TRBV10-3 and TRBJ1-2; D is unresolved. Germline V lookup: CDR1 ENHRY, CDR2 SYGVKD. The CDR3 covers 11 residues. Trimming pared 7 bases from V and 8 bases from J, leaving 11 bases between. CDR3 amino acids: CAIKWGWGYTF. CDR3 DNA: TGTGCCATCAAGTGGGGTTGGGGCTACACCTTC.

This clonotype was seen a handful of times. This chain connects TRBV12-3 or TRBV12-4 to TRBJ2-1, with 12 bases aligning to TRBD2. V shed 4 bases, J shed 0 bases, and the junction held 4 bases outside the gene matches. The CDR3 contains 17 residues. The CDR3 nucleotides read TGTGCCAGCAGTTCGTCGACTAGCGGGAGCTCCTACAATGAGCAGTTCTTC. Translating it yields CASSSSTSGSSYNEQFF.

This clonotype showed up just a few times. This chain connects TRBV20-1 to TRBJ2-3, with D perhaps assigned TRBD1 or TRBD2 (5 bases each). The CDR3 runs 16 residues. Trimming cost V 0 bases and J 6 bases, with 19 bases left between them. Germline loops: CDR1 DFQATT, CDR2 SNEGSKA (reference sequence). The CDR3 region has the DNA TGCAGTGCTAGAGATTTAATGGGGGACCCTAGTGATACGCAGTATTTT. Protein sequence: CSARDLMGDPSDTQYF.

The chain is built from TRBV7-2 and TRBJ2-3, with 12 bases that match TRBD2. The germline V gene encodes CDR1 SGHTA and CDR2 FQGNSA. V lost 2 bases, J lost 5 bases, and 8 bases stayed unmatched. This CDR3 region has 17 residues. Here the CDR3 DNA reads TGTGCCAGCAGCTTACCCCGGGGGACTAGCGGGCGAGATACGCAGTATTTT. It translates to CASSLPRGTSGRDTQYF.

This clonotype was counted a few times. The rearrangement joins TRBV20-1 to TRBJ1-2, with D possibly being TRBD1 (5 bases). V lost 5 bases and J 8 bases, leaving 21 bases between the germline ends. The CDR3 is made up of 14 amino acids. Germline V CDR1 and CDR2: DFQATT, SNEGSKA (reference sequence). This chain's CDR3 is CSAGGGLQARGYTF. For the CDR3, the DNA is TGCAGTGCTGGCGGGGGACTTCAGGCACGAGGCTACACCTTC.

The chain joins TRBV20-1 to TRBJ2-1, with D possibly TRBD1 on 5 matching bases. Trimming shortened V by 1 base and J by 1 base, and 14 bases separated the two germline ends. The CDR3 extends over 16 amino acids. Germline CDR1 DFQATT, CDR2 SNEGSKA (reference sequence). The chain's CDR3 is CSARATQGYSYNEQFF. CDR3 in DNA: TGCAGTGCTAGAGCGACCCAGGGCTATTCCTACAATGAGCAGTTCTTC.

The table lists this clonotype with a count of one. CDR3 protein: CASSIGAQNEKLFF. The DNA for the CDR3 is TGTGCCAGCAGTATAGGGGCCCAAAATGAAAAACTGTTTTTT. The rearrangement links TRBV6-5 to TRBJ1-4; D might be TRBD1 (5 bases). Trimming took 5 bases from V and 5 from J, leaving 12 bases between them. The CDR3 covers 14 residues. Germline CDR1 and CDR2: MNHEY and SVGAGI.